Included here is one T cell receptor (beta chain) sequence, with context. Its antigen remains unidentified. Nothing much larger sits one base from this clone, and base qualities are not available. TCR beta CDR3 regions were amplified from RNA transcripts. A first-round RT-PCR of the TCR CDR3 used the HTBI primer set with the Qiagen OneStep RT-PCR kit. The libraries were constructed in a second round of multiplex PCR and then size-selected and purified. The libraries were sequenced on an Illumina HiSeq2000 using paired-end 100 bp reads. In the original analysis: SOAPnuke was used to process the raw data, removing reads that contained adapters or uncalled bases, had a mean Phred below 15, or lacked an exact match to the constant primer or identifier. COPE v1.2.5 was used to merge high-quality paired reads, and clonotypes were defined as unique nucleotide sequences. Clonotypes were aligned to IMGT TRBV, TRBD and TRBJ reference segments using MiTCR v1.1. Only V-J combinations with frequency above 0.0001, covering 99% to 99.2% of repertoires, were analysed. The TCS score was defined as the ratio of F50 (clonal expansion) to E x V (chaos), calculated using BLOSUM62-based TCRdist between CDR3 peptides within each V-J. Welch's t-statistics and random forest reduced fewer than 600 V-J features to 10 to 15, which were used in a naive Bayes classifier (R e1071). TCRdb took the public reads, trimmed them with fastp at Q25, ran MiXCR for clone calling and kept in-frame beta chains. Rows matching on CDR3 protein sequence are summarized as one entry with the most common DNA and genes. The V and J calls shown here were made by TCRdb, not taken from the authors' results. The sample table shows around 350,000 distinct CDR3 sequences, and approximately 18% are seen once. Around a third of the sample rests with the top ten.

Hyperthyroidism patients were newly diagnosed, had a disease duration of under 2 months, and were aged 18 to 65 years. Patients with uncontrolled infections, other autoimmune diseases, pregnancy or lactation were excluded. Clinical symptoms, serum thyroxine and TRAb, thyroid ultrasound, and orbital computed tomography formed the basis for the diagnoses. For progressor patients, blood was drawn at the first diagnosis of hyperthyroidism, before any ophthalmopathy symptoms had appeared. PBMCs were isolated from 10 ml of fresh peripheral blood by Ficoll-Paque density gradient centrifugation. Progressor patients were initially diagnosed with Graves' hyperthyroidism and developed ophthalmopathy during follow-up. Trizol reagent was used to extract total RNA, and RNA quality was then checked on an Agilent 2100 Bioanalyzer. These data come from a study of T cells in Graves' hyperthyroidism and ophthalmopathy (dated by TCRdb to between 2017 and 2020). Broadly, across the study: Peripheral blood samples were taken at initial diagnosis, before any treatment was given. A discovery cohort of roughly 100 patients, roughly 40 with Graves' ophthalmopathy and 57 with stable Graves' hyperthyroidism, was used to find distinguishing TCR V-J signatures. Whether ophthalmopathy could be predicted prospectively was tested in an independent validation cohort made up of roughly 19 hyperthyroidism patients plus 17 patients who later progressed to ophthalmopathy. The 100 discovery patients were randomly split 7:3 into training and test sets. Thyroid tissue and blood T-cell repertoires from more than 5 Graves' hyperthyroidism patients were also compared in the study. Following sampling, methimazole starting at 30 mg daily was given to hyperthyroidism patients, and high-dose intravenous methylprednisolone was given to ophthalmopathy patients. The paper describes TCR Vbeta CDR3 sequencing of 140 or so peripheral blood samples, made up of 40 to 45 ophthalmopathy patients, roughly 72 hyperthyroidism patients and about 17 progressor patients.

CDR1 and CDR2 (SGHRS, YFSETQ) derive from the germline V gene. Counted from cysteine to phenylalanine, this CDR3 has 15 amino acids. Only CDR3 DNA is held: 45 bases, read in frame from base 1. V is pruned by 0 bases and J by 3 bases, leaving 4 bases of the junction without a gene match. Study-wide conclusions, independent of this receptor: No statistical method was used to fix the sample size in advance, and group allocation was not hidden from the investigators. In validation, the model predicted progression to ophthalmopathy a median of about 6 months before onset, with over 55% sensitivity and nearly 75% specificity. Most expanded thyroid clonotypes (frequency above 0.001) were also detected in blood, a finding suggesting that blood repertoires may reflect thyroid immune responses. Ophthalmopathy was separated from stable hyperthyroidism by a 13 V-J signature model, with over 85% sensitivity and roughly 81% specificity obtained in cross-validation and 80%/75% obtained in testing.

The sequence was collected from a woman in her twenties or thirties with Graves' hyperthyroidism that later progressed to Graves' ophthalmopathy. The chain couples TRBV5-1 to TRBJ2-7, with 9 bases matching TRBD2. The sequenced sample was blood. This receptor has the CDR3 CASSLGLAGNYEQYF. The nucleotide sequence reads TGCGCCAGCAGCTTGGGTCTAGCGGGGAACTACGAGCAGTACTTC.